The 11 T cell receptor beta chains below come from one sample, sequenced in a study of PD-1 blockade in mismatch repair-deficient tumors. The table came from immunoSEQ multiplex PCR; TCRdb's copy has only in-frame clones and leaves some out. This table has 30,000 to 40,000 clones, approximately 84% appearing once. The sequences come from PBMCs, collected 6 weeks after starting pembrolizumab. The receptors shown here come from an adult with mismatch repair-deficient cancer.

The chain links TRBV29-1 to TRBJ2-7; TRBD2 is a possible D gene (6 bases). Germline V lookup: CDR1 SQVTM, CDR2 ANQGSEA. The CDR3 loop spans 15 amino acids. V gave up 0 bases and J gave up 4 bases, with 16 bases separating them. The CDR3: CSVEDSGGISYEQYF. The DNA of the CDR3 is TGCAGCGTTGAAGATAGTGGCGGGATCTCATACGAGCAGTACTTC.

This clone was counted a single time. The chain links TRBV5-1 to TRBJ2-4, with 7 bases matching TRBD2. The CDR3 is made up of 21 amino acids. Germline CDR1 reads SGHRS; CDR2 reads YFSETQ. V was clipped by 0 bases and J by 1 base; unmatched bases: 19. In DNA, the CDR3 is TGCGCCAGCAGCTTGGAAGGCATCAAATGGGAGGGTTCGGGGGCCAAAAACATTCAGTACTTC. Encoded protein: CASSLEGIKWEGSGAKNIQYF.

V and J are TRBV7-9 and TRBJ2-7; 15 bases match TRBD2. The CDR3 contains 16 residues. CDR1 and CDR2 (germline): SEHNR, FQNEAQ (reference sequence). The junction had 6 bases not matched to a gene; V was cut back by 3 bases and J by 6 bases. This CDR3 reads CASSLFGLAGGLEQYF. DNA of the CDR3: TGTGCCAGCAGCTTGTTTGGACTAGCGGGAGGGCTCGAGCAGTACTTC.

This rearrangement joins TRBV25-1 to TRBJ2-3; TRBD2 matches 9 bases. Losses at the gene ends were 4 bases for V and 3 bases for J; bases not matched to a gene: 8. There are 16 residues in the CDR3. Germline CDR1 is MGHDK and CDR2 is SYGVNS. As DNA, the CDR3 is TGTGCCAGCAGTGGTAATACCCTAGCGGGAACAGATACGCAGTATTTT. Its protein is CASSGNTLAGTDTQYF.

CDR3 region: CASSGWDRTNTGELFF. The CDR3 bases are TGTGCCAGCAGCGGATGGGACAGAACGAACACCGGGGAGCTGTTTTTT. The genes are TRBV5-4 and TRBJ2-2; TRBD1 aligns across 7 bases. Per the germline V gene, CDR1 is SGHNT and CDR2 is YYREEE (reference sequence). The CDR3 totals 16 residues. Trimming at V came to 4 bases and at J to 0 bases, leaving 6 bases not matched to a gene.

CDR3 sequence reads: CASSEGGGITEAFF. The CDR3 nucleotides read TGTGCCAGCAGTGAAGGGGGGGGTATCACTGAAGCTTTCTTT. The V and J genes are TRBV6-1 and TRBJ1-1; maybe TRBD1 (5 bases). This CDR3 contains 14 residues. V was cut by 1 base and J by 4 bases, with 10 bases left in between. The germline gives CDR1 MNHNS, CDR2 SASEGT.

The gene calls are TRBV29-1 and TRBJ1-1; D gene ambiguous. Germline CDR1 and CDR2: SQVTM and ANQGSEA. Trimming took off 1 base at V and 3 bases at J, with 9 bases between the two ends. This CDR3 is 13 amino acids long. The CDR3 reads CSVEVTLDTEAFF. The CDR3, as DNA: TGCAGCGTTGAAGTGACCCTAGACACTGAAGCTTTCTTT.

The V and J genes are TRBV5-6 and TRBJ2-3, with D tentatively TRBD2 (5 bases). This CDR3 has 17 residues. V lost 4 bases to trimming and J lost 2 bases, with 20 bases between them. Germline CDR1 and CDR2: SGHDT and YYEEEE. The CDR3 region has the DNA TGTGCCAGCAGCGTCATCTGGACTTCTCCTCCCACAGATACGCAGTATTTT. This encodes CASSVIWTSPPTDTQYF.

The genes are TRBV7-3 and TRBJ2-2; 14 positions agree with TRBD2. CDR3 length: 15 residues. The V and J ends lost 5 bases and 6 bases, in that order; junction bases with no gene match: 2. Germline CDR1 reads SGHTA; CDR2 reads FQGTGA. The CDR3 sequence is CASSPGLAGAGELFF. The DNA of the CDR3 is TGTGCCAGCAGCCCGGGACTAGCGGGGGCCGGGGAGCTGTTTTTT.

The V and J genes are TRBV7-3 and TRBJ1-2, with unresolved D. The CDR3 extends over 13 amino acids. The germline V gene has CDR1 SGHTA and CDR2 FQGTGA. V shed 3 bases and J shed 0 bases, with 5 bases lying between them. CDR3 nucleotides: TGTGCCAGCAGCTTTGACACTAACTATGGCTACACCTTC. Encoded protein: CASSFDTNYGYTF.

V is TRBV18 and J is TRBJ2-1, with D maybe TRBD1 (7 bases). V was clipped by 3 bases and J by 7 bases, with 13 bases between them. Germline lookup yields CDR1 KGHSH and CDR2 LQKENI. The CDR3 consists of 14 residues. CDR3 sequence reads: CASSPRRGENEQFF. The CDR3 region has the DNA TGTGCCAGCTCACCGCGCAGGGGGGAGAATGAGCAGTTCTTC.